Below, 11 T cell receptor beta chains from the same sample are listed, as sequenced in a study of human T cells and chemical hapten exposure. Time point of the sample: pre-sensitization, week 0. Treatment defined: therapeutic diphenylcyclopropenone sensitization with weekly scalp DPC. TCRdb reprocessed the RACE reads with MiXCR, giving one entry per CDR3 protein. The sample holds approximately 400,000 distinct CDR3 sequences, around 5.5% seen once. Sequencing used whole blood, obtained in connection with sensitization to the hapten diphenylcyclopropenone (DPC). The receptors were sampled from a woman aged 50 to 60 with alopecia areata. Some clones in this sample may be carry-over from other donors' samples.

The CDR3 loop reads CASSQGSGAYNEQFF. The CDR3 nucleotides are TGTGCCAGCAGTCAGGGGTCCGGGGCCTACAATGAGCAGTTCTTC. The genes are TRBV7-9 and TRBJ2-1, with D possibly matching TRBD1 (6 bases). V was clipped by 6 bases and J by 2 bases, with 14 bases between them. Germline lookup yields CDR1 SEHNR and CDR2 FQNEAQ (reference sequence). This CDR3 region has 15 residues.

This chain links TRBV12-3 or TRBV12-4 with TRBJ1-1; D unresolved. This CDR3 is built from 11 residues. Trimming left V 4 bases short and J 8 bases short, with 8 bases between. CDR3 sequence (DNA): TGTGCCAGCAGTTCCCAAGGGGAAGCTTTCTTT. It specifies CASSSQGEAFF.

This clonotype was counted many times. The chain combines TRBV6-2 or TRBV6-3 with TRBJ2-6, with TRBD2 matching over 9 bases. The CDR3 is made up of 19 amino acids. Germline V gives CDR1 MNHEY, CDR2 SVGEGT. The trim removed 4 bases at V and 0 bases at J, leaving 10 bases unmatched. The CDR3 here is CASSSFPGSGSSGANVLTF. The CDR3 DNA sequence: TGTGCCAGCAGTTCCTTCCCGGGTAGCGGGAGCTCTGGGGCCAACGTCCTGACTTTC.

This clonotype appeared a few times. The chain employs TRBV28 and TRBJ2-1, with 7 bases lining up with TRBD2. J was trimmed by 2 bases and V by 3 bases; bases with no gene match: 7. Per the germline V gene, CDR1 is MDHEN and CDR2 is SYDVKM. CDR3 size: 16 residues. CDR3 sequence (DNA): TGTGCCAGCAGTTTGTGGCGGGAGTCCACCTACAATGAGCAGTTCTTC. Translation gives CASSLWRESTYNEQFF.

Ten or more counts support this clonotype. The V and J genes are TRBV4-3 and TRBJ1-6; D is unclear. V lost 1 base and J lost 7, with 11 bases in between. CDR1 is LGHNA, CDR2 YSLEER, per germline. There are 15 residues in the CDR3. The CDR3 nucleotides read TGCGCCAGCAGCCAAGTAGGCCAGGCCAATTCACCCCTCCACTTT. Its protein is CASSQVGQANSPLHF.

This clonotype was picked up a small number of times. This chain links TRBV20-1 with TRBJ2-3; tentative D call: TRBD1 (6 bases). V dropped 4 bases and J dropped 5 bases, with 19 bases sitting between them. CDR1 DFQATT and CDR2 SNEGSKA come from the germline V gene (reference sequence). The CDR3 is 15 amino acids. The DNA for the CDR3 is TGCAGTGCTACCCATCGGGCAGGGGAAAAAGATACGCAGTATTTT. This gives the protein CSATHRAGEKDTQYF.

This clonotype was recorded a few times. V gene TRBV24-1 combines with J gene TRBJ2-3; D is perhaps TRBD1 (5 bases). CDR1 and CDR2 (germline): KGHDR, SFDVKD. This CDR3 has 16 residues. The germline V and J ends were trimmed by 4 bases and 1 base, with 14 bases remaining between them. The CDR3 nucleotides are TGTGCCACCAGTGACGCAACAGGTTTGGGCACAGATACGCAGTATTTT. This sequence encodes CATSDATGLGTDTQYF.

This clonotype was observed at least ten times. This sequence joins TRBV28 and TRBJ2-7; 10 bases map to TRBD2. Germline CDR1 is MDHEN and CDR2 is SYDVKM. V was clipped by 6 bases and J by 3 bases; unmatched bases: 17. The CDR3 runs 18 residues. The CDR3 nucleotides are TGTGCCAGCAGCCCCGGACAGGCGGGACTAGCGTTAGTCTACGAGCAGTACTTC. Amino acid sequence: CASSPGQAGLALVYEQYF.

This clonotype was seen at least ten times. V usage is TRBV9 and J usage is TRBJ2-7; 10 bases are shared with TRBD2. This CDR3 is built from 16 residues. Per the germline V gene, CDR1 is SGDLS and CDR2 is YYNGEE. V lost 3 bases, J lost 5 bases, and 11 bases stayed unmatched. The CDR3 here is CASSGSESSGSNEQYF. In DNA, the CDR3 is TGTGCCAGCAGCGGGAGTGAGTCTAGCGGGAGCAACGAGCAGTACTTC.

This clonotype occurred many times. This sequence joins TRBV5-4 and TRBJ2-5, with D possibly being TRBD2 (5 bases). The V and J ends lost 3 bases and 5 bases respectively, with 11 bases between them. Germline-derived CDR1 and CDR2 are SGHNT and YYREEE (reference sequence). The CDR3 is made up of 13 amino acids. In DNA form, the CDR3 reads TGTGCCAGCAGCTCCCTAGCAAGGGAGACCCAGTACTTC. Protein: CASSSLARETQYF.

This clonotype appeared many times. The chain joins TRBV5-1 to TRBJ2-1, with D possibly being TRBD2 (6 bases). V shed 4 bases and J shed 2 bases, with 13 bases lying between them. Germline CDR1 SGHRS, CDR2 YFSETQ. The CDR3 spans 15 residues. The DNA of the CDR3 is TGCGCCAGCAGCCTCATAACGGGGGCCTACAATGAGCAGTTCTTC. Protein: CASSLITGAYNEQFF.